A single sample is the source of the 15 T cell receptor beta chains below, sequenced in a study of blood T cells in healthy people across ages. A second PCR, run for about 7 to 11 cycles, used a sample-barcoded 5' primer plus a J-beta primer mix. Via MiXCR, TCRdb re-called the 5' RACE reads, giving one row per CDR3 protein. This table has 600,000 to 900,000 distinct CDR3 sequences, 20% to 30% appearing once. This same sample was also taken into another study, of T cells of mothers and their children.

Sequenced input: blood. Receptors were obtained from a boy aged 5-17 years in good health.

The gene calls are TRBV7-6 and TRBJ2-2; unclear D gene. The germline V and J ends were trimmed by 5 bases and 6 bases, with 7 bases remaining between them. The CDR3 is made up of 12 amino acids. Germline V gives CDR1 SGHVS, CDR2 FNYEAQ. CDR3 amino acids: CASSPFPGELFF. CDR3 nucleotides: TGTGCCAGCAGCCCTTTTCCCGGGGAGCTGTTTTTT.

This clonotype was seen a few times. This rearrangement joins TRBV29-1 to TRBJ2-7; no clear D gene. Deletions cut 6 bases from V and 1 base from J, with 13 bases between. Per germline, CDR1 SQVTM and CDR2 ANQGSEA. CDR3 length: 13 residues. CDR3: CSVFLTRSYEQYF. CDR3 DNA: TGCAGCGTGTTCCTTACCCGGTCCTACGAGCAGTACTTC.

This clonotype was seen a handful of times. The rearrangement uses TRBV6-5 and TRBJ1-5; D is possibly TRBD1 (5 bases). Deletions cut 6 bases from V and 9 bases from J, with 9 bases between. Germline V CDR1 and CDR2: MNHEY, SVGAGI. CDR3 length equals 11 residues. CDR3 in DNA: TGTGCCAGCAGGGGTAGGGGGCCCCAGCATTTT. Translation: CASRGRGPQHF.

This clonotype was counted a few times. This chain connects TRBV12-3 or TRBV12-4 to TRBJ2-7; 9 nucleotides match TRBD1. Trimming cost V 5 bases and J 2 bases; bases outside gene matches: 7. The CDR3 loop spans 15 amino acids. CDR3 sequence: CASSPDRGPTYEQYF. The CDR3 DNA reads TGTGCCAGCAGTCCGGACAGGGGCCCAACCTACGAGCAGTACTTC.

This clonotype was found a few times. V and J are TRBV5-5 and TRBJ1-4; 12 bases map to TRBD1. V lost 4 bases and J lost 5; bases outside the gene matches: 6. There are 16 residues in the CDR3. Germline V gene sequence: CDR1 SGHKS, CDR2 YYEKEE (reference sequence). As DNA, the CDR3 is TGTGCCAGCAGCCCCTGGGACAGGGGGCGAAATGAAAAACTGTTTTTT. Translated, it gives CASSPWDRGRNEKLFF. Full variable domain (missing parts from reference TRBV5-5 and TRBJ1-4): DAGVTQSPTHLIKTRGQQVTLRCSPISGHKSVSWYQQVLGQGPQFIFQYYEKEERGRGNFPDRFSARQFPNYSSELNVNALLLGDSALYLCASSPWDRGRNEKLFFGSGTQLSVL.

The chain uses TRBV12-3 or TRBV12-4 and TRBJ2-2; 7 bases are shared with TRBD1. V gave up 4 bases and J gave up 0 bases; unmatched junction bases: 2. The CDR3 has 15 residues. The CDR3 DNA sequence: TGTGCCAGCAGTTCAGACAGGGCGAACACCGGGGAGCTGTTTTTT. Translated: CASSSDRANTGELFF.

This chain joins TRBV14 and TRBJ2-3; D perhaps matches TRBD2 (6 bases). V shed 3 bases and J shed 7 bases, with 8 bases lying between them. The CDR3 consists of 12 residues. Germline-derived CDR1 and CDR2 are SGHDN and FVKESK. The CDR3 DNA reads as TGTGCCAGCAGCCAGGGGGGAAATACGCAGTATTTT. As protein: CASSQGGNTQYF.

The V gene is TRBV15, the J gene TRBJ2-3, with TRBD2 as a possible D gene (6 bases). Germline-derived CDR1 and CDR2 are LNHNV and YYDKDF (reference sequence). Trimming removed 0 bases at V and 2 bases at J, with 18 bases between. The CDR3 is made up of 18 amino acids. DNA for the CDR3: TGTGCCACCAGCAGAGATCACCCCTTAGCGGTAACCACAGATACGCAGTATTTT. Its protein is CATSRDHPLAVTTDTQYF.

The chain links TRBV13 to TRBJ2-4, with D possibly matching TRBD1 (6 bases). Germline V lookup: CDR1 PRHDT, CDR2 FYEKMQ (reference sequence). Trimming pared 5 bases from V and 2 bases from J, leaving 13 bases between. The CDR3 length is 15 residues. DNA for the CDR3: TGTGCCAGCAGCCCCCTACAGGGCTCCAAAAACATTCAGTACTTC. Amino acids: CASSPLQGSKNIQYF.

The V gene is TRBV5-1, the J gene TRBJ1-2; 8 nucleotides match TRBD1. With V trimmed by 1 base and J by 4 bases, 15 bases remained unmatched. Germline V CDR1 and CDR2: SGHRS, YFSETQ. The CDR3 extends over 18 amino acids. CDR3 sequence reads: CASSLKGTGYDYRYGYTF. The DNA for the CDR3 is TGCGCCAGCAGCTTGAAAGGGACAGGTTATGATTACCGCTATGGCTACACCTTC. The full variable domain, in which reference TRBV5-1 and TRBJ1-2 provide the parts outside the CDR3, is KAGVTQTPRYLIKTRGQQVTLSCSPISGHRSVSWYQQTPGQGLQFLFEYFSETQRNKGNFPGRFSGRQFSNSRSEMNVSTLELGDSALYLCASSLKGTGYDYRYGYTFGSGTRLTVV.

Ten or more counts support this clonotype. The chain is built from TRBV6-2 or TRBV6-3 and TRBJ2-5, with D uncertain. The length of the CDR3 is 12 residues. Germline loops: CDR1 MNHEY, CDR2 SVGEGT. With 6 bases removed from V and 10 bases from J, the gap between germline ends came to 15 bases. The CDR3 region has the DNA TGTGCCAGCAGACCTGGCGCTGGGGACCAGTACTTC. This sequence encodes CASRPGAGDQYF.

This clonotype turned up a few times. The rearrangement uses TRBV7-2 and TRBJ2-5; a weak D match, TRBD1 (6 bases). CDR1 is SGHTA, CDR2 FQGNSA, per germline. This CDR3 comprises 14 residues. V shed 5 bases and J shed 3 bases, with 13 bases lying between them. The CDR3 region has the DNA TGTGCCAGCAGCCCCGACAGGACGAAAGAGACCCAGTACTTC. As protein: CASSPDRTKETQYF.

The table lists this clonotype with a few counts. The rearrangement joins TRBV28 to TRBJ1-4; TRBD1 is a possible D gene (5 bases). Germline values: CDR1 MDHEN, CDR2 SYDVKM. CDR3 size: 12 residues. The ends were cut back, 5 bases at V and 17 bases at J, with 18 bases in the middle. CDR3: CASSPPGRYRFF. CDR3 nucleotide sequence: TGTGCCAGCAGTCCCCCGGGACGCTATCGATTTTTT. Using reference TRBV28 and TRBJ1-4 for the parts outside the CDR3, the full variable domain is DVKVTQSSRYLVKRTGEKVFLECVQDMDHENMFWYRQDPGLGLRLIYFSYDVKMKEKGDIPEGYSVSREKKERFSLILESASTNQTSMYLCASSPPGRYRFFGSGTQLSVL.

This chain connects TRBV9 to TRBJ2-5; 10 bases line up with TRBD2. The last part of the DNA fits TRBJ2-1 better; the J call may be wrong. The length of the CDR3 is 17 residues. Looked up from germline, CDR1 is SGDLS and CDR2 is YYNGEE. In nucleotides, the CDR3 is TGTGCCAGCAGCGTAGTCAGCGGGGGGGTTACTAGAAATGAGCAGTTCTTC. It yields the protein CASSVVSGGVTRNEQFF.

This clonotype was found a few times. CDR3 residues: CASSFPRSGGVNEQYF. The CDR3 region has the DNA TGCGCCAGCAGCTTCCCTCGTAGCGGGGGGGTAAACGAGCAGTACTTC. The chain joins TRBV5-1 to TRBJ2-7; TRBD2 aligns across 11 bases. CDR1 SGHRS and CDR2 YFSETQ come from the germline V gene. CDR3 length: 16 residues. Germline trimming cut 2 bases from V and 5 bases from J; bases unmatched to any gene: 9.